This T cell receptor (beta chain) was documented in a study of shared clonotypes between healthy human individuals. V was pared by 2 bases and J by 9 bases, with 11 bases between. Germline V CDR1 and CDR2: MNHEY, SVGAGI. The CDR3 has 13 amino acids. CD45RO-negative, CCR7-positively selected cells formed the naive CD8 fraction, excluding terminally differentiated effector memory CD45RA+ cells. The data were produced by immunoSEQ multiplex PCR, yet TCRdb's version contains in-frame clones alone and is incomplete. The table shows 2 million to 2.5 million clones, with just under 95% occurring only once. The TCR originated in a man between 18 and 29 years old in good health. The sequenced sample was naive CD8+ T cells sorted from blood. This chain connects TRBV6-5 to TRBJ2-1, with D perhaps assigned TRBD1 or TRBD2 (5 bases each). The CDR3 spells CASSYTTGREQFF. The CDR3 nucleotides are TGTGCCAGCAGTTACACCACGGGACGTGAGCAGTTCTTC.